Listed below are T cell receptor beta chains from one sample, sequenced in a study of regulatory T cells in long-lasting Graves disease. TCRdb re-analysed the multiplex PCR reads in MiXCR, keeping a single row per CDR3 protein. The data contain 350,000 to 550,000 distinct CDR3 sequences, about 15% of them singletons. These data are also associated with another study on T cells in Graves' hyperthyroidism and ophthalmopathy.

The sequenced sample was peripheral blood mononuclear cells (PBMCs), obtained at new diagnosis, from a patient treated with antithyroid drugs. These receptors all stem from a woman aged 50 to 60 with Graves disease. The CDR3 runs from the conserved cysteine through the conserved F or W. A D gene is named only where the DNA matches it firmly. For some rows the clone size is stated as once, few or many, or as a class when expanded; others skip it.

D: TRBD2
V: TRBV6-2/TRBV6-3
J: TRBJ2-5
size: many
DNA: TGTGCCAGCAGAGCCGGGACTAGCGGTCGTTTGGAGACCCAGTACTTC
CDR3: CASRAGTSGRLETQYF

D: .
V: TRBV4-1
J: TRBJ1-1
size: few
DNA: TGCGCCAGCAGCCAAGAATACAGGGAGACTGAAGCTTTCTTT
CDR3: CASSQEYRETEAFF

D: TRBD1
V: TRBV12-3/TRBV12-4
J: TRBJ1-1
size: many
DNA: TGTGCCAGCAGTGCCCGACAGGGGTCCACTGAAGCTTTCTTT
CDR3: CASSARQGSTEAFF

D: TRBD2
V: TRBV11-2
J: TRBJ2-2
size: few
DNA: TGTGCCAGCAGCTTTCCTGGGCGGGAGACTTACACCGGGGAGCTGTTTTTT
CDR3: CASSFPGRETYTGELFF

D: TRBD1
V: TRBV5-1
J: TRBJ2-7
size: many
DNA: TGCGCCAGCAGCAGGTCCGGGACAGGGACCTACGAGCAGTACTTC
CDR3: CASSRSGTGTYEQYF

D: .
V: TRBV5-1
J: TRBJ2-7
size: many
DNA: TGCGCCAGCAGCCGGGGACTGTCCAGCCCGGATGACGAGCAGTACTTC
CDR3: CASSRGLSSPDDEQYF

D: TRBD1
V: TRBV30
J: TRBJ1-1
size: many
DNA: TGTGCCTGGAGTGGGGGTGGACAGGGGAAACAAATGAACACTGAAGCTTTCTTT
CDR3: CAWSGGGQGKQMNTEAFF

D: .
V: TRBV28
J: TRBJ2-3
size: .
DNA: TGTGCCTGCAGTTTGTCAGATACGCAGTATTTT
CDR3: CACSLSDTQYF

D: .
V: TRBV30
J: TRBJ1-5
size: many
DNA: TGTGCCTGGAGTGCTGGTGGAGGGGGAAGCAATCAGCCCCAGCATTTT
CDR3: CAWSAGGGGSNQPQHF

D: TRBD1
V: TRBV6-2/TRBV6-3
J: TRBJ1-4
size: many
DNA: TGTGCCAGCAGTGAACCGACAGGGAAACTGTTTTTT
CDR3: CASSEPTGKLFF